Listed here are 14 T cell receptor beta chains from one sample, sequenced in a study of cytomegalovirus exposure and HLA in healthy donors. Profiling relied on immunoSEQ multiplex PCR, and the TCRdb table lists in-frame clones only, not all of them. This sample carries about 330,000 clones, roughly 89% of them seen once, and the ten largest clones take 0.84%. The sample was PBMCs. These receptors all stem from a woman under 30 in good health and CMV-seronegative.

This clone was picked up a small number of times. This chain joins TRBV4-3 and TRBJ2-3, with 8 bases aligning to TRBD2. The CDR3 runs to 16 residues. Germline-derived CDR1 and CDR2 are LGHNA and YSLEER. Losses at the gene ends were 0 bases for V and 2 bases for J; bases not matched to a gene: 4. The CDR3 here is CASSQDKRGNTDTQYF. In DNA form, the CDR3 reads TGCGCCAGCAGCCAAGATAAGCGGGGGAACACAGATACGCAGTATTTT.

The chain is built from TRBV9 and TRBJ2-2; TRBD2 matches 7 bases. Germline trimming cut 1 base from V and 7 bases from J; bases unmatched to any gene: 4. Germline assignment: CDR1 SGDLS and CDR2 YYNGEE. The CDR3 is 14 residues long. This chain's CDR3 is CASSVRRENGELFF. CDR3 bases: TGTGCCAGCAGCGTACGGCGGGAGAACGGGGAGCTGTTTTTT. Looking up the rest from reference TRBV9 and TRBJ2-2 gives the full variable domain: DSGVTQTPKHLITATGQRVTLRCSPRSGDLSVYWYQQSLDQGLQFLIQYYNGEERAKGNILERFSAQQFPDLHSELNLSSLELGDSALYFCASSVRRENGELFFGEGSRLTVL.

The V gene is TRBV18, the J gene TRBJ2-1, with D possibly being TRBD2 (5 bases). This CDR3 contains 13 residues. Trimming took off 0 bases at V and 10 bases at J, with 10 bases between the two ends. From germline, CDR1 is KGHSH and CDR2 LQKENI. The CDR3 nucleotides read TGTGCCAGCTCACCACCCCCCCGCGGGGAGCAGTTCTTC. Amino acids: CASSPPPRGEQFF.

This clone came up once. The CDR3 region is CASGREYTDTQYF. The CDR3 DNA follows: TGTGCCAGCGGACGGGAGTACACAGATACGCAGTATTTT. This sequence joins TRBV6-5 and TRBJ2-3; tentative D call: TRBD2 (6 bases). The CDR3 sequence is 13 residues long. Germline V gives CDR1 MNHEY, CDR2 SVGAGI. V was trimmed by 8 bases and J by 2 bases, leaving 11 bases between them.

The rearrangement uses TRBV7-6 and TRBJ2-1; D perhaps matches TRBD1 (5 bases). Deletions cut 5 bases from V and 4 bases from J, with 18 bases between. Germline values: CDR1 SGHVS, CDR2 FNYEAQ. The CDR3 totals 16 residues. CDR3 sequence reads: CASSEVRSRAYNEQFF. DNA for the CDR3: TGTGCCAGCAGCGAAGTGAGGAGCAGGGCATACAATGAGCAGTTCTTC.

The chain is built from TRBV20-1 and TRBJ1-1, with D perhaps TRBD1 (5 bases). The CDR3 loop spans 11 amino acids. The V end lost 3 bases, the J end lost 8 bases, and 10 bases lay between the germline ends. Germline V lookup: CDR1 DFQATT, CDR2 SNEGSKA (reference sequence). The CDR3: CSASGGKEAFF. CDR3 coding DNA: TGCAGTGCTAGTGGGGGGAAGGAAGCTTTCTTT.

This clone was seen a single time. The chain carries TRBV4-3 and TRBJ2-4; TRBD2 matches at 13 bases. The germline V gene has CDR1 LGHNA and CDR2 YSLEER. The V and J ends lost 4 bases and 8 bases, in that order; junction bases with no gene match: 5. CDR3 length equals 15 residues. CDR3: CASSRGTSGVDIQYF. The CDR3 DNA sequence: TGCGCCAGCAGCCGTGGGACTAGCGGGGTTGACATTCAGTACTTC.

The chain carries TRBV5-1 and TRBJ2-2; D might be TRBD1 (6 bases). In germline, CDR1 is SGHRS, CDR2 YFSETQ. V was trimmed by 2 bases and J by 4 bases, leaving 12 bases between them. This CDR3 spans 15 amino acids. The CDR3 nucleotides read TGCGCCAGCAGCTTTGACAGGCCCCCCACCGGGGAGCTGTTTTTT. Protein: CASSFDRPPTGELFF.

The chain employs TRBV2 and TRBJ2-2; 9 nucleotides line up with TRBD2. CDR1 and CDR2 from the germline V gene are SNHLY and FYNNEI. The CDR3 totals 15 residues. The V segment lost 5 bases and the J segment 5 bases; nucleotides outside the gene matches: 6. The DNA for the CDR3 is TGTGCCAGCAGTAGCGCGGGAGGGTTTACCGGGGAGCTGTTTTTT. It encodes CASSSAGGFTGELFF. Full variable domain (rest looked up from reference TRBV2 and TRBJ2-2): EPEVTQTPSHQVTQMGQEVILRCVPISNHLYFYWYRQILGQKVEFLVSFYNNEISEKSEIFDDQFSVERPDGSNFTLKIRSTKLEDSAMYFCASSSAGGFTGELFFGEGSRLTVL.

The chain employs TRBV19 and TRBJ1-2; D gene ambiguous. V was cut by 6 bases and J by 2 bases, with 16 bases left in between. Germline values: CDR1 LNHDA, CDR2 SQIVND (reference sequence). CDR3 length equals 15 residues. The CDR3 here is CASRVEASGNYGYTF. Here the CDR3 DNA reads TGTGCCAGTAGAGTGGAGGCCTCGGGGAACTATGGCTACACCTTC.

The CDR3 DNA follows: TGTGCCAGCATCCCCGGGGCTGGAAACACCATATATTTT. Residues: CASIPGAGNTIYF. This chain links TRBV6-5 with TRBJ1-3; D is ambiguous. This CDR3 spans 13 amino acids. Germline V gene lookup returns CDR1 MNHEY and CDR2 SVGAGI. The V and J ends lost 7 bases and 2 bases respectively, with 9 bases between them.

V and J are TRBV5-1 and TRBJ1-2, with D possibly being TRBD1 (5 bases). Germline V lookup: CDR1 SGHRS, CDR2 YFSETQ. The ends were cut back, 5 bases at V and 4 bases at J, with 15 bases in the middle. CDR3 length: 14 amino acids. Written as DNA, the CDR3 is TGCGCCAGCAGGGTTACAGGTGCGTCCTATGGCTACACCTTC. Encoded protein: CASRVTGASYGYTF.

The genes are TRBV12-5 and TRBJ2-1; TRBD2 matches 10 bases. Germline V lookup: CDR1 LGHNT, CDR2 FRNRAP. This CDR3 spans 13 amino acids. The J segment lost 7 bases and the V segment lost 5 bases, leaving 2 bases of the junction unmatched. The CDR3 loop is CASGVSGGNEQFF. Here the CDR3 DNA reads TGTGCTAGTGGTGTTAGCGGGGGGAATGAGCAGTTCTTC.

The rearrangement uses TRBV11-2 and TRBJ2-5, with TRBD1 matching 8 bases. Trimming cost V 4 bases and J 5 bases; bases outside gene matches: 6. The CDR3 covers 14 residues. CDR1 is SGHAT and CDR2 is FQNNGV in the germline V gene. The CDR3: CASSSRQGLETQYF. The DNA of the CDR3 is TGTGCCAGCAGCTCCAGACAGGGGCTGGAGACCCAGTACTTC.